This TCR beta chain appears in the sequencing data of a study of beta chain features in type 1 diabetes. Since all of the isolated RNA was reverse transcribed, expressed TCRB transcripts were what got sequenced. This table comes from immunoSEQ multiplex PCR, and its TCRdb copy is limited to in-frame clones, with some not included. The sample holds hundreds of thousands of clones; about 14% are singletons and the top ten take approximately 0.039%. A note on this clone: Its antigen remains unidentified.

CDR1 and CDR2 from the germline V gene are SGHRS and YFSETQ. Trimming took off 0 bases at V and 6 bases at J, with 11 bases between the two ends. This CDR3 is 14 amino acids long. General study findings and limits: There was a moderate but significant shortening of TCRB CDR3s in all four CD4+ subsets of Type 1 diabetes patients.

The receptor was derived from a man in his late teens or twenties with type 1 diabetes. Material: naive CD4+ T cells from blood. The chain recombines TRBV5-1 with TRBJ2-3, with unresolved D. CDR3 amino acids: CASSLAERLDTQYF. CDR3 bases: TGCGCCAGCAGCTTGGCAGAGCGCCTCGATACGCAGTATTTT.